This TCR beta chain stems from a study of cytomegalovirus exposure and HLA in healthy donors. Concerning this clone itself: Its antigen remains unknown.

Study-wide results and limits: It emerged from a later analysis that several of the most significant clusters appeared to be linked to common viral pathogens. Analysis was carried out at a later point, and it linked a missense DCLRE1C variant to TCR beta V- and J-gene trimming. An observed cluster of highly shared sequence variants was recorded as a likely sequencing artifact.

Trimming at V came to 3 bases and at J to 9 bases, leaving 9 bases not matched to a gene. Germline lookup yields CDR1 LGHNA and CDR2 YSLEER. The CDR3 contains 16 residues. PCR employed 60 Vbeta and 13 Jbeta primers. Assay used: immunoSEQ multiplex PCR; TCRdb lists only in-frame clones, some missing. The sample contains about 120,000 clones, approximately 77% of which appear only once. The receptor comes from a man aged 18 to 29 in good health and CMV-seronegative. The specimen was PBMCs. The genes are TRBV4-3 and TRBJ2-1, with 12 bases lining up with TRBD2. Here the CDR3 DNA reads TGCGCCAGCAGCCAGGAACTAGCGGGGGGTGGGGGTGAGCAGTTCTTC. Residues: CASSQELAGGGGEQFF.